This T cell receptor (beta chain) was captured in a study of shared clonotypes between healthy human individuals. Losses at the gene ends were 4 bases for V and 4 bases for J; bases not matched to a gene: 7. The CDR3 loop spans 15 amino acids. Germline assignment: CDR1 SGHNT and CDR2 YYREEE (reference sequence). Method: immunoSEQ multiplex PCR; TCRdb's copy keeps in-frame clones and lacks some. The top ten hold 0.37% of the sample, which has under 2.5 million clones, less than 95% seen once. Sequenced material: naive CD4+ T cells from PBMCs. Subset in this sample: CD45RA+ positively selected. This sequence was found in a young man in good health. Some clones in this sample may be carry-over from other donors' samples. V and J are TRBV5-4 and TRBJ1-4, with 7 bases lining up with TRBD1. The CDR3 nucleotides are TGTGCCAGCAGCCTAGGGGACAGTGTTAATGAAAAACTGTTTTTT. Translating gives CASSLGDSVNEKLFF. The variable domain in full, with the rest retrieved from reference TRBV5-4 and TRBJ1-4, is ETGVTQSPTHLIKTRGQQVTLRCSSQSGHNTVSWYQQALGQGPQFIFQYYREEENGRGNFPPRFSGLQFPNYSSELNVNALELDDSALYLCASSLGDSVNEKLFFGSGTQLSVL.